This TCR beta chain was recorded in a study of blood T cell repertoires in COVID-19. The overall study: COVID-19 samples collected from the United States, Italy and Spain covered acute and convalescent phases. T cells, B-cell-depleted T cells, or PBMCs provided the cDNA or gDNA that served as material.

The CDR3 covers 14 residues. V shed 2 bases, J shed 4 bases, and the junction held 4 bases outside the gene matches. Germline CDR1 LGHDT, CDR2 YNNKEL (reference sequence). Participants came from under 30 US areas, aged about 18 to 100 years. Clinical history as reported by participants underpinned cohort assignment. Assay used: immunoSEQ multiplex PCR; TCRdb lists only in-frame clones, some missing. This sample has some 250,000 clones, with approximately 90% found just once. V usage is TRBV3-1 (or the pseudogene TRBV3-2) and J usage is TRBJ1-2; 7 bases are shared with TRBD1. This receptor was identified in a woman in her 40s with acute COVID-19. Input material: PBMCs or T cells enriched from blood (not recorded which). CDR3 nucleotides: TGTGCCAGCAGCCAACAGGGACAGAGCTATGGCTACACCTTC. This codes for CASSQQGQSYGYTF.